These 20 T cell receptor beta chains came from one sample sequenced in a study of identical twins. One entry per CDR3 protein results from TCRdb running MiXCR on the 5' RACE reads. The sample yields roughly 710,000 distinct CDR3 sequences, less than 7% seen once. Material for sequencing was naive T cells sorted from blood. Receptors originate from a man aged 18-30 years in good health.

This chain connects TRBV6-5 to TRBJ1-4, with 8 nucleotides matching TRBD1. Germline CDR1 is MNHEY and CDR2 is SVGAGI. V was pared by 0 bases and J by 12 bases, with 12 bases of the junction left unmatched. This CDR3 region has 16 residues. The CDR3 nucleotides are TGTGCCAGCAGTTACTCGGCTGGGACAGGACGATACGAACTGTTTTTT. Its protein is CASSYSAGTGRYELFF.

This clonotype has a handful of counts. This chain links TRBV7-2 with TRBJ2-1; 14 bases are shared with TRBD2. The CDR3 is 16 residues long. CDR1 SGHTA and CDR2 FQGNSA come from the germline V gene. Trimming removed 5 bases from V and 8 bases from J; junction bases left unmatched: 8. The CDR3 coding sequence is TGTGCCAGCAGCACCCGACTAGCGGGAGGGGCCCATGAGCAGTTCTTC. It is translated as CASSTRLAGGAHEQFF.

V is TRBV12-3 or TRBV12-4 and J is TRBJ2-4, with TRBD2 identical over 7 bases. The CDR3 extends over 17 amino acids. V gave up 6 bases and J gave up 0 bases; unmatched junction bases: 11. CDR3 sequence: CASSLGGAGVAKNIQYF. In nucleotides, the CDR3 is TGTGCCAGCAGCTTGGGCGGCGCGGGGGTAGCCAAAAACATTCAGTACTTC.

The V gene is TRBV6-2 or TRBV6-3, the J gene TRBJ2-1; 10 bases match TRBD2. CDR1 MNHEY and CDR2 SVGEGT come from the germline V gene. With 6 bases clipped from V and 5 bases from J, the junction kept 4 bases outside the gene matches. The length of the CDR3 is 14 residues. This CDR3 is CASRWTSGNNEQFF. The CDR3 DNA follows: TGTGCCAGCAGGTGGACTAGCGGAAACAATGAGCAGTTCTTC.

This clonotype was counted many times. The rearrangement joins TRBV6-5 to TRBJ1-6; D is uncertain. CDR1 and CDR2 from the germline V gene are MNHEY and SVGAGI. CDR3 size: 15 residues. Trimming cost V 4 bases and J 10 bases, with 17 bases left between them. The CDR3 coding sequence is TGTGCCAGCAGTTCCCGTGACGGTGGGAGGTCACCCCTCCACTTT. Translation gives CASSSRDGGRSPLHF.

The chain combines TRBV6-2 or TRBV6-3 with TRBJ2-7; D gene unclear. The CDR3 sequence is 12 residues long. V was trimmed by 2 bases and J by 6 bases, leaving 8 bases between them. Per the germline V gene, CDR1 is MNHEY and CDR2 is SVGEGT. CDR3 protein: CASSYGRGEQYF. The CDR3 DNA sequence: TGTGCCAGCAGTTACGGGCGAGGCGAGCAGTACTTC.

The CDR3 is CASSLVAGGLQYTAEQYV. For the CDR3, the DNA is TGTGCCAGCAGTTTAGTAGCGGGAGGGCTTCAGTATACTGCCGAGCAGTACGTC. The chain links TRBV28 to TRBJ2-7; 11 bases agree with TRBD2. The CDR3 consists of 18 residues. CDR1 and CDR2 (germline): MDHEN, SYDVKM. V shed 2 bases and J 6 bases; nucleotides not matched to a gene: 15.

This clonotype was seen repeatedly, ten times or more. The V call is TRBV7-9, the J call TRBJ1-1; D is perhaps TRBD1 (5 bases). The CDR3 covers 16 residues. Trimming took 0 bases from V and 0 from J, leaving 11 bases between them. Germline CDR1 is SEHNR and CDR2 is FQNEAQ (reference sequence). The CDR3 spells CASSLARDPMNTEAFF. The CDR3 DNA reads as TGTGCCAGCAGCTTAGCACGGGACCCTATGAACACTGAAGCTTTCTTT.

In this sample, this clonotype turned up many times. As DNA, the CDR3 is TGTGCCAGCAGCTTAAATGGGGGCAACCTCTATAATTCACCCCTCCACTTT. This codes for CASSLNGGNLYNSPLHF. The chain uses TRBV11-2 and TRBJ1-6; a weak D match, TRBD1 (6 bases). Germline V gene sequence: CDR1 SGHAT, CDR2 FQNNGV. CDR3 size: 17 residues. Trimming removed 2 bases from V and 3 bases from J, with 14 bases in between.

This clonotype was counted between two and nine times. The genes are TRBV29-1 and TRBJ2-5; the match to TRBD1 covers 9 bases. CDR3 length: 14 residues. V shed 0 bases, J shed 5 bases, and the junction held 4 bases outside the gene matches. Germline assignment: CDR1 SQVTM and CDR2 ANQGSEA. The CDR3: CSVEEGQGPETQYF. CDR3 coding DNA: TGCAGCGTTGAAGAGGGACAGGGTCCCGAGACCCAGTACTTC.

This clonotype was counted ten times or more. This chain links TRBV5-1 with TRBJ1-1; 8 bases map to TRBD1. V was pared by 4 bases and J by 5 bases, with 10 bases of the junction left unmatched. This CDR3 is built from 15 residues. Germline assignment: CDR1 SGHRS and CDR2 YFSETQ. The CDR3 loop is CASSLPQGANTEAFF. Written as DNA, the CDR3 is TGCGCCAGCAGCCTACCCCAGGGGGCGAATACTGAAGCTTTCTTT.

V is TRBV4-1 and J is TRBJ2-3, with TRBD1 matching 7 bases. The CDR3 totals 11 residues. V was clipped by 2 bases and J by 13 bases; unmatched bases: 3. CDR1 MGHRA and CDR2 YSYEKL come from the germline V gene. CDR3 in amino acids: CASSQRGQEYF. CDR3 DNA sequence: TGCGCCAGCAGCCAAAGGGGGCAGGAGTATTTT.

This chain links TRBV20-1 with TRBJ2-7, with 10 bases fitting TRBD2. V lost 5 bases to trimming and J lost 0 bases; unmatched junction nucleotides: 7. This CDR3 has 15 amino acids. Germline assignment: CDR1 DFQATT and CDR2 SNEGSKA (reference sequence). The chain's CDR3 is CSAALAGGSSYEQYF. DNA for the CDR3: TGCAGTGCTGCCTTAGCGGGAGGCAGCTCCTACGAGCAGTACTTC.

V usage is TRBV5-6 and J usage is TRBJ1-1; D is possibly TRBD1 (5 bases). Germline V gene data show CDR1 as SGHDT and CDR2 as YYEEEE. CDR3 length equals 15 residues. Trimming shortened V by 0 bases and J by 1 base, and 10 bases separated the two germline ends. The CDR3 reads CASSLAGGTNTEAFF. DNA for the CDR3: TGTGCCAGCAGCTTGGCTGGGGGGACGAACACTGAAGCTTTCTTT.

This clonotype was counted many times. V gene TRBV20-1 combines with J gene TRBJ2-2; 7 bases map to TRBD2. The germline gives CDR1 DFQATT, CDR2 SNEGSKA (reference sequence). The CDR3 covers 14 residues. The V gene end was trimmed by 3 bases and the J gene end by 6 bases; junction bases not matched to a gene: 7. The CDR3 loop reads CSASGLEGPGELFF. The CDR3 DNA is TGCAGTGCTAGCGGACTAGAAGGCCCCGGGGAGCTGTTTTTT.

This clonotype came up a few times. The rearrangement links TRBV27 to TRBJ2-1, with 10 bases matching TRBD2. Trimming removed 8 bases from V and 5 bases from J; junction bases left unmatched: 9. The CDR3 has 15 residues. Germline assignment: CDR1 MNHEY and CDR2 SMNVEV (reference sequence). CDR3 nucleotide sequence: TGTGCCAGCCAGGCCGGGACTAGCGCCGACAATGAGCAGTTCTTC. Encoded protein: CASQAGTSADNEQFF.

This clonotype was detected only a few times. The chain carries TRBV15 and TRBJ2-1, with 12 bases matching TRBD2. The J segment lost 5 bases and the V segment lost 1 base, leaving 3 bases of the junction unmatched. CDR1 and CDR2 (germline): LNHNV, YYDKDF (reference sequence). The CDR3 extends over 16 amino acids. CDR3 coding DNA: TGTGCCACCAGCAGAGCCAGGACTAGCGGGGACAATGAGCAGTTCTTC. Protein: CATSRARTSGDNEQFF.

This clonotype occurred many times. The chain couples TRBV10-3 to TRBJ2-7; a possible D gene is TRBD2 (6 bases). CDR1 and CDR2 from the germline V gene are ENHRY and SYGVKD. This CDR3 is 13 amino acids long. V lost 8 bases and J lost 1, with 12 bases in between. CDR3 amino acids: CAIGTLTSYEQYF. CDR3 bases: TGTGCCATCGGGACTCTTACTTCCTACGAGCAGTACTTC.

This clonotype has a count of ten or more. Relative to the germline gene, one junction end is altered; a read error may explain this. The chain is built from TRBV10-3 and TRBJ1-3; 7 bases match TRBD1. The CDR3 totals 12 residues. Germline CDR1 and CDR2: ENHRY and SYGVKD. CDR3 in amino acids: CAISENRGRFWF. CDR3 nucleotide sequence: TGTGCCATCAGTGAGAACAGGGGCAGGTTCTGGTTT.

The chain carries TRBV18 and TRBJ2-3, with 10 positions matching TRBD1. There are 18 residues in the CDR3. Germline assignment: CDR1 KGHSH and CDR2 LQKENI. V dropped 2 bases and J dropped 2; count of bases not matched to a gene: 10. This CDR3 reads CASSPKHPGQGTTDTQYF. The CDR3 coding sequence is TGTGCCAGCTCACCAAAACACCCGGGACAGGGGACCACAGATACGCAGTATTTT.